Detailed here is one T cell receptor (beta chain). Individual cDNA molecules carried attached unique molecular identifiers. A single record per CDR3 protein comes from TCRdb applying MiXCR to the 5' RACE reads. The profile shows approximately 83,000 distinct CDR3 sequences, over 12% of them singletons. The data originate from a study of early T cells in non-severe SARS-CoV-2 infection. Germline CDR1 is SGHAT and CDR2 is FQNNGV. CDR3 length: 17 amino acids. V was shortened by 0 bases and J by 1 base, with 15 bases between the two germline ends. This clonotype was sampled from an adult who was a healthcare worker with PCR-confirmed SARS-CoV-2 infection or an uninfected control (not recorded which). The gene calls are TRBV11-2 and TRBJ2-5; perhaps TRBD1 as D (6 bases). Sequenced sample: whole blood. This CDR3 reads CASSLDRDRPSQETQYF. Here the CDR3 DNA reads TGTGCCAGCAGCTTAGATCGCGACAGGCCGAGCCAAGAGACCCAGTACTTC.